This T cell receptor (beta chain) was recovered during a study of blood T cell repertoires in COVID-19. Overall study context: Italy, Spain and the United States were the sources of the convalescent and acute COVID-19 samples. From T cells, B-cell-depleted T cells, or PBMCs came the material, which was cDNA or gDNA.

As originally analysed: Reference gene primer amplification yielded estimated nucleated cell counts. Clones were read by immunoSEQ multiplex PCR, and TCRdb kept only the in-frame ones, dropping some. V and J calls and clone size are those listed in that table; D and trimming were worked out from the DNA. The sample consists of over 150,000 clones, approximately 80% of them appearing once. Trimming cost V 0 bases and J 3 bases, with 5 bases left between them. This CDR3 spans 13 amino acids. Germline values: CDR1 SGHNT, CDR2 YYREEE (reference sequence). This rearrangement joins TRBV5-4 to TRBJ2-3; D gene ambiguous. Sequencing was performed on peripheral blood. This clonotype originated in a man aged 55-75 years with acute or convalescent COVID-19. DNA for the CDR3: TGTGCCAGCAGCTTGGGAGCGACAGATACGCAGTATTTT. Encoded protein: CASSLGATDTQYF.